What follows are 5 T cell receptor beta chains derived from one specimen sequenced in a study of T cell responses to AZD1222 COVID-19 vaccine. Assay: immunoSEQ multiplex PCR; the TCRdb copy retains only in-frame clones and omits some. Among roughly 70,000 clones listed, 70% to 90% were seen once. The specimen was peripheral blood, collected 28 days after the second AZD1222 dose. Receptors were obtained from an adult who received the AZD1222 COVID-19 vaccine.

The gene calls are TRBV19 and TRBJ1-4, with TRBD1 identical over 7 bases. Germline V gene lookup returns CDR1 LNHDA and CDR2 SQIVND (reference sequence). Germline trimming cut 7 bases from V and 8 bases from J; bases unmatched to any gene: 16. The CDR3 runs to 16 residues. The DNA of the CDR3 is TGTGCCAGTATCTCCAGTGGAAAGGGGGCACAGGAAAAACTGTTTTTT. This gives the protein CASISSGKGAQEKLFF. Supplemented by reference TRBV19 and TRBJ1-4, the full variable domain reads DGGITQSPKYLFRKEGQNVTLSCEQNLNHDAMYWYRQDPGQGLRLIYYSQIVNDFQKGDIAEGYSVSREKKESFPLTVTSAQKNPTAFYLCASISSGKGAQEKLFFGSGTQLSVL.

The chain joins TRBV30 to TRBJ2-1, with a possible D match to TRBD2 (6 bases). The CDR3 is 13 amino acids. Germline CDR1 is GTSNPN and CDR2 is SVGIG (reference sequence). CDR3 in DNA: TGTGCTTTCTCCGGACTAAACGGAAATGAGCAGTTCTTC. Translating it yields CAFSGLNGNEQFF.

V and J are TRBV20-1 and TRBJ2-1, with 10 positions matching TRBD2. CDR3 length: 15 amino acids. CDR1 is DFQATT, CDR2 SNEGSKA, per germline (reference sequence). The junction had 10 bases not matched to a gene; V was cut back by 3 bases and J by 8 bases. CDR3 sequence reads: CSASPASGSAHEQFF. The CDR3 DNA follows: TGCAGTGCTAGTCCGGCTAGCGGGAGTGCCCATGAGCAGTTCTTC.

This chain links TRBV20-1 with TRBJ1-2; D remains unclear. Per the germline V gene, CDR1 is DFQATT and CDR2 is SNEGSKA (reference sequence). The germline V and J ends were trimmed by 3 bases and 8 bases, with 10 bases remaining between them. This CDR3 has 11 amino acids. CDR3 region: CSASAGEGYTF. For the CDR3, the DNA is TGCAGTGCTAGCGCCGGGGAAGGCTACACCTTC.

The V and J genes are TRBV7-3 and TRBJ2-1, with D tentatively TRBD2 (5 bases). V was cut by 8 bases and J by 3 bases, with 11 bases left in between. CDR1 and CDR2 (germline): SGHTA, FQGTGA. The CDR3 has 13 residues. For the CDR3, the DNA is TGTGCCAGCGGTGCGGACTTCTACAATGAGCAGTTCTTC. It specifies CASGADFYNEQFF.